Below, 21 T cell receptor beta chains from the same sample are listed, as sequenced in a study of cytomegalovirus exposure and HLA in healthy donors. Profiled with immunoSEQ multiplex PCR; TCRdb holds only in-frame clones, not every one. In the table there are a few hundred thousand clones, 80% to 90% of which are singletons. The source material was PBMCs. The receptors were gathered from a woman aged 18 to 35 in good health and CMV-seronegative.

The chain employs TRBV4-1 and TRBJ2-7; 7 bases fit TRBD1. Germline V gene data show CDR1 as MGHRA and CDR2 as YSYEKL. The CDR3 has 13 residues. J lost 1 base, V lost 4 bases, and 1 base had no gene match. CDR3 nucleotide sequence: TGCGCCAGCAGCCGACAGGGATCCTACGAGCAGTACTTC. Its translation: CASSRQGSYEQYF.

This rearrangement joins TRBV4-1 to TRBJ1-1; D is perhaps TRBD1 (6 bases). V was shortened by 3 bases and J by 0 bases, with 11 bases between the two germline ends. From germline, CDR1 is MGHRA and CDR2 YSYEKL. This CDR3 spans 15 amino acids. CDR3 sequence: CASSHTQGMNTEAFF. The CDR3 region has the DNA TGCGCCAGCAGCCACACACAGGGTATGAACACTGAAGCTTTCTTT.

The CDR3, as DNA: TGTGCCAGCAGACACCGGACAGGCGGCTACGAGCAGTACTTC. Translation: CASRHRTGGYEQYF. The rearrangement uses TRBV27 and TRBJ2-7; 7 bases fit TRBD1. There are 14 residues in the CDR3. Germline V lookup: CDR1 MNHEY, CDR2 SMNVEV (reference sequence). Trimming at V came to 6 bases and at J to 3 bases, leaving 8 bases not matched to a gene.

The chain employs TRBV30 and TRBJ2-5; D perhaps matches TRBD2 (6 bases). Looked up from germline, CDR1 is GTSNPN and CDR2 is SVGIG (reference sequence). Trimming pared 1 base from V and 2 bases from J, leaving 8 bases between. The CDR3 is 13 residues long. The CDR3 DNA follows: TGTGCCTGGAGTGGACTAGTACAAGAGACCCAGTACTTC. Its protein product is CAWSGLVQETQYF.

The gene calls are TRBV4-3 and TRBJ1-1; TRBD1 matches at 9 bases. Looked up from germline, CDR1 is LGHNA and CDR2 is YSLEER. This CDR3 is 15 amino acids long. V lost 3 bases, J lost 2 bases, and 4 bases stayed unmatched. The chain's CDR3 is CASSQSGQGNTEAFF. CDR3 sequence (DNA): TGCGCCAGCAGCCAGTCGGGACAGGGAAACACTGAAGCTTTCTTT.

CDR3 residues: CASSGLAGWTGELFF. The CDR3, as DNA: TGTGCCAGCAGCGGACTAGCGGGATGGACCGGGGAGCTGTTTTTT. The chain employs TRBV6-1 and TRBJ2-2; 12 bases are a match to TRBD2. After removal of 6 bases from V and 5 bases from J, the junction contained 4 bases not matched to a gene. The CDR3 sequence is 15 residues long. Germline loops: CDR1 MNHNS, CDR2 SASEGT.

A word on this clone: Germline is not matched at one junction end, which may reflect a read error. The V gene is TRBV7-7, the J gene TRBJ1-4; 7 nucleotides line up with TRBD1. CDR3 length: 19 amino acids. Germline V gene lookup returns CDR1 SSHAT and CDR2 FNYEAQ (reference sequence). CDR3 in amino acids: CASSHLLEGASLGDEKLFF. As DNA, the CDR3 is TGTGCTAGCAGCCACCTTCTCGAGGGGGCTTCCCTAGGAGATGAAAAACTGTTTTTT.

The V and J genes are TRBV5-1 and TRBJ2-7; tentatively, D is TRBD1 (6 bases). This CDR3 has 14 residues. CDR1 and CDR2 from the germline V gene are SGHRS and YFSETQ. The germline V and J ends were trimmed by 0 bases and 0 bases, with 7 bases remaining between them. CDR3 sequence (DNA): TGCGCCAGCAGCTTGGGACAGGACTCCTACGAGCAGTACTTC. This codes for CASSLGQDSYEQYF.

The chain recombines TRBV11-2 with TRBJ1-2, with D maybe TRBD1 (6 bases). V lost 6 bases and J lost 0, with 14 bases in between. This CDR3 has 15 amino acids. The germline V gene encodes CDR1 SGHAT and CDR2 FQNNGV. Written as DNA, the CDR3 is TGTGCCAGCAGACGGACAGCCTTTACTAACTATGGCTACACCTTC. As protein: CASRRTAFTNYGYTF.

A word on this clone: Other DNA sequences of this sample code for an identical CDR3. The chain has TRBV19 and TRBJ1-1; TRBD1 agrees at 7 bases. Germline V gene sequence: CDR1 LNHDA, CDR2 SQIVND (reference sequence). This CDR3 is 15 amino acids long. V shed 3 bases and J 1 base; nucleotides not matched to a gene: 5. The CDR3 DNA reads as TGTGCCAGTAGTATCCGCGGGACAGCGAACACTGAAGCTTTCTTT. The encoded protein is CASSIRGTANTEAFF.

This clone appeared a few times. V gene TRBV7-9 combines with J gene TRBJ2-5, with 9 nucleotides matching TRBD2. This CDR3 comprises 15 residues. The ends lost 5 bases at V and 2 bases at J; junction bases unmatched: 6. Looked up from germline, CDR1 is SEHNR and CDR2 is FQNEAQ (reference sequence). In nucleotides, the CDR3 is TGTGCCAGCAGCCCGGGACTAGCAGATCAAGAGACCCAGTACTTC. It is translated as CASSPGLADQETQYF.

J is TRBJ1-1 and V is TRBV25-1; 8 positions agree with TRBD1. There are 15 residues in the CDR3. The germline gives CDR1 MGHDK, CDR2 SYGVNS. The V gene end was trimmed by 3 bases and the J gene end by 1 base; junction bases not matched to a gene: 4. The CDR3 protein is CASSDWTGRNTEAFF. The CDR3 coding sequence is TGTGCCAGCAGTGATTGGACAGGGAGGAACACTGAAGCTTTCTTT.

The V call is TRBV7-2, the J call TRBJ1-1; the D is unclear. The length of the CDR3 is 14 residues. From germline, CDR1 is SGHTA and CDR2 FQGNSA. V lost 3 bases to trimming and J lost 0 bases, with 8 bases between them. The CDR3 is CASSFTRLNTEAFF. The CDR3 region has the DNA TGTGCCAGCAGCTTTACACGCCTGAACACTGAAGCTTTCTTT.

V usage is TRBV6-5 and J usage is TRBJ1-2; 7 bases agree with TRBD1. Germline assignment: CDR1 MNHEY and CDR2 SVGAGI. This CDR3 has 13 residues. The V gene end was trimmed by 5 bases and the J gene end by 7 bases; junction bases not matched to a gene: 7. In nucleotides, the CDR3 is TGTGCCAGCAGTAGGACAGGCGTAATTGGCTACACCTTC. The encoded protein is CASSRTGVIGYTF.

The chain recombines TRBV6-1 with TRBJ1-2; D not certain. Trimming stripped 7 bases from V and 8 bases from J, with 14 bases between. This CDR3 contains 12 residues. Germline V lookup: CDR1 MNHNS, CDR2 SASEGT. The CDR3 DNA sequence: TGTGCCAGCACCGACAATTTTGGGGGCTACACCTTC. Its translation: CASTDNFGGYTF.

In its sample, this clone was seen once. This chain links TRBV10-3 with TRBJ2-4; tentatively, D is TRBD2 (5 bases). The CDR3 sequence is 15 residues long. CDR1 is ENHRY, CDR2 SYGVKD, per germline. With 1 base removed from V and 12 bases from J, the gap between germline ends came to 19 bases. The CDR3 DNA follows: TGTGCCATCAGTGAGTACGACTACCGAGGAGCAACTCAGTACTTC. Translated: CAISEYDYRGATQYF.

The chain combines TRBV19 with TRBJ2-5; D gene unclear. V dropped 3 bases and J dropped 5 bases, with 16 bases sitting between them. The germline V gene has CDR1 LNHDA and CDR2 SQIVND (reference sequence). CDR3 length: 15 residues. CDR3 loop: CASSISRPPGETQYF. The CDR3 DNA reads TGTGCCAGTAGTATTTCGCGGCCCCCCGGTGAGACCCAGTACTTC. The variable domain in full, completed from reference TRBV19 and TRBJ2-5, reads DGGITQSPKYLFRKEGQNVTLSCEQNLNHDAMYWYRQDPGQGLRLIYYSQIVNDFQKGDIAEGYSVSREKKESFPLTVTSAQKNPTAFYLCASSISRPPGETQYFGPGTRLLVL.

The genes are TRBV5-1 and TRBJ2-7; D is possibly TRBD1 (5 bases). From germline, CDR1 is SGHRS and CDR2 YFSETQ. Trimming took off 6 bases at V and 4 bases at J, with 17 bases between the two ends. CDR3 length: 14 amino acids. Here the CDR3 reads CASTDTTINYEQYF. CDR3 coding DNA: TGCGCCAGCACGGACACAACAATAAATTACGAGCAGTACTTC.

The chain employs TRBV5-4 and TRBJ2-5; maybe TRBD2 (6 bases). Between the trimmed V and J ends, which lost 4 bases and 5 bases, there was a span of 18 bases. The CDR3 is 15 amino acids. Germline CDR1 and CDR2: SGHNT and YYREEE (reference sequence). The CDR3, as DNA: TGTGCCAGCAGCCTCCTACTAGCAAGCACCGAGACCCAGTACTTC. It specifies CASSLLLASTETQYF.

The chain recombines TRBV18 with TRBJ1-3; TRBD1 matches 10 bases. The germline V gene encodes CDR1 KGHSH and CDR2 LQKENI. Trimming took 4 bases from V and 4 from J; bases not matched to a gene: 7. The CDR3 has 16 amino acids. The CDR3 sequence: CASSLRQGAQGNTIYF. The CDR3 nucleotides are TGTGCCAGCTCACTGAGACAGGGGGCGCAAGGAAACACCATATATTTT.

This chain uses TRBV10-1 with TRBJ1-5; 8 nucleotides agree with TRBD1. V trimming: 8 bases; J trimming: 2 bases; junction bases outside the gene matches: 11. The CDR3 spans 16 residues. Germline CDR1 reads WNHNN; CDR2 reads SYGVQD (reference sequence). CDR3 sequence reads: CASESDRGPGNQPQHF. The DNA of the CDR3 is TGCGCCAGCGAGTCCGACAGGGGTCCCGGCAATCAGCCCCAGCATTTT.